The T cell receptor beta chain described here comes from a study of T cell repertoires in cytomegalovirus infection. Study-level background: CMV infection together with matching HLA type was indicated by public TCR beta signatures.

The CDR3 loop spans 13 amino acids. V lost 5 bases to trimming and J lost 5 bases, with 12 bases between them. Germline lookup yields CDR1 SGHTA and CDR2 FQGNSA. This clonotype has only a few counts. Its cognate antigen is unknown. Study conclusions and caveats: Clonotypes of TCR beta that were HLA-C-restricted and CMV-specific dominated the ex vivo response. People with CMV and the relevant HLA were identified by cumulative public TCR beta family frequency.

One entry per CDR3 protein, called by TCRdb with MiXCR from the reads. The profile shows around 180,000 distinct CDR3 sequences, approximately 30% of them singletons. Sequenced input: PBMCs. The TCR originated in a human donor in good health (CMV status not recorded). Some clones in this sample may be carry-over from other donors' samples. The J gene is TRBJ1-2, the V gene TRBV7-2, with TRBD1 as a possible D gene (5 bases). The CDR3 bases are TGTGCCAGCAGCCGCGGGGGGGAGTATGGCTACACCTTC. The encoded protein is CASSRGGEYGYTF. Variable domain in full (rest from reference TRBV7-2 and TRBJ1-2): GAGVSQSPSNKVTEKGKDVELRCDPISGHTALYWYRQSLGQGLEFLIYFQGNSAPDKSGLPSDRFSAERTGGSVSTLTIQRTQQEDSAVYLCASSRGGEYGYTFGSGTRLTVV.